Each of the 27 T cell receptor beta chains below was sequenced from the same sample in a study of shared clonotypes between healthy human individuals. Sequencing was performed with immunoSEQ multiplex PCR; in TCRdb, only in-frame clones are kept and a portion is missing. The sample consists of about 490,000 clones, roughly 78% of them appearing once. Specimen: PBMCs. Receptor source: a middle-aged woman in good health. Some clones in this sample may be carry-over from other donors' samples.

The chain links TRBV18 to TRBJ2-1; TRBD1 is a possible D gene (6 bases). CDR3 length: 15 residues. V gave up 4 bases and J gave up 1 base, with 11 bases separating them. The germline V gene has CDR1 KGHSH and CDR2 LQKENI. CDR3: CASSLLQGSYNEQFF. The CDR3 region has the DNA TGTGCCAGCTCACTGTTACAGGGATCCTACAATGAGCAGTTCTTC.

V gene TRBV7-8 combines with J gene TRBJ2-2; D is ambiguous. With 0 bases removed from V and 0 bases from J, the gap between germline ends came to 5 bases. The CDR3 runs to 15 residues. Germline lookup yields CDR1 SGHVS and CDR2 FQNEAQ. CDR3: CASSLATANTGELFF. CDR3 DNA: TGTGCCAGCAGCTTAGCTACAGCGAACACCGGGGAGCTGTTTTTT.

The chain is built from TRBV28 and TRBJ2-7; the match to TRBD2 covers 8 bases. With V trimmed by 8 bases and J by 2 bases, 8 bases remained unmatched. The CDR3 is 14 amino acids. Germline V gives CDR1 MDHEN, CDR2 SYDVKM. Written as DNA, the CDR3 is TGTGCCAGCCTGACCCCGGGACTAGCCTACGAGCAGTACTTC. This encodes CASLTPGLAYEQYF.

The chain carries TRBV2 and TRBJ2-5; the match to TRBD2 covers 9 bases. The CDR3 is made up of 15 amino acids. The V gene's germline CDR1 is SNHLY and CDR2 FYNNEI. The J segment lost 5 bases and the V segment lost 6 bases, leaving 10 bases of the junction unmatched. CDR3 amino acids: CASSNVAGGGETQYF. CDR3 DNA: TGTGCCAGCAGCAACGTCGCGGGAGGGGGGGAGACCCAGTACTTC.

This chain uses TRBV27 with TRBJ2-1; 8 bases are a match to TRBD2. The V gene's germline CDR1 is MNHEY and CDR2 SMNVEV (reference sequence). CDR3 length: 13 residues. V was pared by 2 bases and J by 8 bases, with 2 bases of the junction left unmatched. The CDR3 nucleotides are TGTGCCAGCAGTTTAAGCGGGAGCTATGAGCAGTTCTTC. Translating gives CASSLSGSYEQFF.

The chain employs TRBV18 and TRBJ2-6; 8 positions agree with TRBD1. The germline CDR1 and CDR2 sequences are KGHSH and LQKENI. V dropped 4 bases and J dropped 0; count of bases not matched to a gene: 8. This CDR3 region has 18 residues. The CDR3 DNA reads TGTGCCAGCTCACAGCCGGGACAGGAAGCCTCTGGGGCCAACGTCCTGACTTTC. Protein sequence: CASSQPGQEASGANVLTF.

This clone was seen only once. V gene TRBV30 combines with J gene TRBJ1-1; D is unclear. There are 13 residues in the CDR3. The germline V gene has CDR1 GTSNPN and CDR2 SVGIG (reference sequence). The ends were cut back, 2 bases at V and 1 base at J, with 8 bases in the middle. The CDR3 coding sequence is TGTGCCTGGAGTATAGGGCCGAACACTGAAGCTTTCTTT. It codes for CAWSIGPNTEAFF.

This chain links TRBV29-1 with TRBJ1-3, with D possibly matching TRBD1 (5 bases). Germline lookup yields CDR1 SQVTM and CDR2 ANQGSEA. Trimming removed 7 bases from V and 5 bases from J, with 12 bases in between. The CDR3 length is 12 residues. Here the CDR3 DNA reads TGCAGCGGTAGGGGAGGAAGAAACACCATATATTTT. Translating gives CSGRGGRNTIYF.

Remarks on this clone: Since a far larger clone is one base different, this is likely a read error. As DNA, the CDR3 is TGTGCCGGCAGCTTGACAGGGGGCAAAGGAAACACCATATATTTT. Translated: CAGSLTGGKGNTIYF. V usage is TRBV6-5 and J usage is TRBJ1-3; 10 positions agree with TRBD1. The CDR3 is made up of 15 amino acids. Looked up from germline, CDR1 is MNHEY and CDR2 is SVGAGI.

The chain recombines TRBV19 with TRBJ2-3, with TRBD1 as a possible D gene (5 bases). Trimming removed 5 bases at V and 4 bases at J, with 16 bases between. Germline CDR1 and CDR2: LNHDA and SQIVND (reference sequence). This CDR3 region has 15 residues. CDR3 sequence: CASSGAARRADTQYF. Written as DNA, the CDR3 is TGTGCCAGTAGTGGGGCAGCCCGTCGGGCAGATACGCAGTATTTT.

The rearrangement uses TRBV18 and TRBJ1-2; D is unresolved. CDR1 and CDR2 (germline): KGHSH, LQKENI. Trimming pared 3 bases from V and 8 bases from J, leaving 13 bases between. The CDR3 totals 13 residues. The CDR3 region is CASSPAAERGYTF. The CDR3 DNA reads as TGTGCCAGCTCACCGGCGGCAGAGAGGGGCTACACCTTC.

The chain carries TRBV19 and TRBJ1-1; possibly TRBD1 for D (5 bases). The V gene lost 1 base and the J gene lost 5 bases, with 14 bases spanning the gap. The CDR3 sequence is 15 residues long. Germline loops: CDR1 LNHDA, CDR2 SQIVND (reference sequence). CDR3 DNA sequence: TGTGCCAGTAGTATAGCAGGAGGGGTTGGGACTGAAGCTTTCTTT. This codes for CASSIAGGVGTEAFF.

Note on this clone: Other nucleotide sequences in the sample specify the same CDR3. The chain joins TRBV5-4 to TRBJ2-4; D is unclear. The CDR3 is 14 residues long. V lost 0 bases and J lost 0, with 4 bases in between. The germline V gene has CDR1 SGHNT and CDR2 YYREEE (reference sequence). The DNA for the CDR3 is TGTGCCAGCAGCTTGGGACTAGCCAAAAACATTCAGTACTTC. Encoded protein: CASSLGLAKNIQYF.

The chain uses TRBV7-8 and TRBJ1-5; 7 nucleotides agree with TRBD1. After removal of 5 bases from V and 0 bases from J, the junction contained 13 bases not matched to a gene. Germline loops: CDR1 SGHVS, CDR2 FQNEAQ. This CDR3 contains 18 residues. CDR3 bases: TGTGCCAGCAGCGGATACAGGGGCGAAGCCTATAGCAATCAGCCCCAGCATTTT. This sequence encodes CASSGYRGEAYSNQPQHF.

Note on this clone: A read error likely explains this, since a far larger clone differs by one base. This rearrangement joins TRBV27 to TRBJ2-7, with TRBD1 matching 9 bases. The V gene's germline CDR1 is MNHEY and CDR2 SMNVEV (reference sequence). The CDR3 runs 13 residues. CDR3 protein: CVSSLGTGYEQYF. The CDR3 coding sequence is TGTGTCAGCAGTTTAGGGACAGGGTACGAGCAGTACTTC.

The CDR3 reads CASSLANPGILDRSGNTIYF. DNA of the CDR3: TGCGCCAGCAGCTTGGCGAATCCCGGGATCTTGGACCGCTCTGGAAACACCATATATTTT. V usage is TRBV5-1 and J usage is TRBJ1-3; D gene uncertain. The V end lost 0 bases, the J end lost 0 bases, and 22 bases lay between the germline ends. Germline CDR1 is SGHRS and CDR2 is YFSETQ. The CDR3 totals 20 residues.

The chain is built from TRBV11-2 and TRBJ1-2; 7 bases align to TRBD1. V lost 4 bases and J lost 4; bases outside the gene matches: 9. Germline CDR1 SGHAT, CDR2 FQNNGV. CDR3 size: 15 residues. The CDR3 DNA follows: TGTGCCAGCAGCTCCTCCGGGACAGTAGTCTATGGCTACACCTTC. Translation: CASSSSGTVVYGYTF.

The V and J genes are TRBV19 and TRBJ2-5; D may be TRBD2 (5 bases). The CDR3 extends over 14 amino acids. The germline V and J ends were trimmed by 1 base and 1 base, with 7 bases remaining between them. Germline CDR1 is LNHDA and CDR2 is SQIVND (reference sequence). The CDR3 region has the DNA TGTGCCAGTAGTATAGGAGGGCTCCAAGAGACCCAGTACTTC. As protein: CASSIGGLQETQYF.

This rearrangement joins TRBV5-4 to TRBJ2-3; a weak D match, TRBD2 (5 bases). There are 16 residues in the CDR3. Germline V gives CDR1 SGHNT, CDR2 YYREEE (reference sequence). V dropped 4 bases and J dropped 1 base, with 16 bases sitting between them. Here the CDR3 DNA reads TGTGCCAGCAGCCCTGGGCTAGAGGGTGGCACAGATACGCAGTATTTT. Its translation is CASSPGLEGGTDTQYF.

Concerning this clone: Here the CDR3 omits its conserved ending phenylalanine or tryptophan, so a read error is the likely source. The J gene is TRBJ1-1, the V gene TRBV7-2, with TRBD1 identical over 9 bases. V trimming: 5 bases; J trimming: 3 bases; junction bases outside the gene matches: 7. Germline V gene data show CDR1 as SGHTA and CDR2 as FQGNSA. CDR3 length: 15 residues. The CDR3 here is CASSRRQGVDTEAFL. The CDR3 DNA reads TGTGCCAGCAGCCGGCGACAGGGGGTAGACACTGAAGCTTTCCTT.

The chain recombines TRBV27 with TRBJ1-5; 11 nucleotides match TRBD1. This CDR3 is 15 amino acids long. The germline gives CDR1 MNHEY, CDR2 SMNVEV (reference sequence). With V trimmed by 5 bases and J by 5 bases, 5 bases remained unmatched. The CDR3 reads CASSEGTGGYQPQHF. The CDR3 DNA is TGTGCCAGCAGTGAAGGGACAGGGGGATATCAGCCCCAGCATTTT.

The gene calls are TRBV7-3 and TRBJ2-3; D might be TRBD2 (5 bases). V was clipped by 2 bases and J by 3 bases, with 12 bases between them. CDR3 length: 15 residues. Germline V CDR1 and CDR2: SGHTA, FQGTGA. CDR3 DNA: TGTGCCAGCAGCTTATCTAGCCAAAGTACAGATACGCAGTATTTT. Its translation: CASSLSSQSTDTQYF.

V and J are TRBV5-1 and TRBJ2-7, with D perhaps matching TRBD1 (6 bases). V was shortened by 4 bases and J by 6 bases, with 14 bases between the two germline ends. CDR1 is SGHRS and CDR2 is YFSETQ in the germline V gene. The CDR3 contains 13 residues. The CDR3 DNA reads TGCGCCAGCAGCCGAATAGGACAGCTCGAGCAGTACTTC. Protein product: CASSRIGQLEQYF.

CDR3 nucleotide sequence: TGCGCCAGCAGCGCAGAACTAGCGGGACAAAACACCGGGGAGCTGTTTTTT. Translated: CASSAELAGQNTGELFF. The gene calls are TRBV5-1 and TRBJ1-3; TRBD2 agrees at 10 bases. The J call may be wrong; the DNA end is better matched by TRBJ2-2. This CDR3 is 17 amino acids long. Germline V lookup: CDR1 SGHRS, CDR2 YFSETQ.

This clone was observed many times. V gene TRBV5-4 combines with J gene TRBJ2-2, with D possibly TRBD2 on 6 matching bases. This CDR3 has 16 amino acids. CDR1 SGHNT and CDR2 YYREEE come from the germline V gene (reference sequence). Trimming took off 0 bases at V and 0 bases at J, with 9 bases between the two ends. CDR3 coding DNA: TGTGCCAGCAGCTTGGGGGCGGGATCGAACACCGGGGAGCTGTTTTTT. Its translation is CASSLGAGSNTGELFF.

This clone was counted a few times. This chain joins TRBV5-1 and TRBJ1-1; 7 bases map to TRBD1. With 2 bases clipped from V and 1 base from J, the junction kept 14 bases outside the gene matches. Germline V lookup: CDR1 SGHRS, CDR2 YFSETQ. This CDR3 comprises 18 residues. CDR3 region: CASSFMPGGSGGNTEAFF. The CDR3, as DNA: TGCGCCAGCAGCTTTATGCCGGGAGGGTCAGGGGGGAACACTGAAGCTTTCTTT.

The chain recombines TRBV5-1 with TRBJ1-2; D remains ambiguous. The V end was cut by 0 bases, the J end by 7 bases, with 10 bases between. The germline V gene encodes CDR1 SGHRS and CDR2 YFSETQ. CDR3 length: 13 residues. CDR3 region: CASSLAVSGGYTF. Here the CDR3 DNA reads TGCGCCAGCAGCTTGGCCGTCTCGGGTGGCTACACCTTC.